The clone carrying this T cell receptor beta chain has a count of ten or more. The CDR3 sequence is 16 residues long. The V gene end was trimmed by 4 bases and the J gene end by 3 bases; junction bases not matched to a gene: 4. Looked up from germline, CDR1 is SGHRS and CDR2 is YFSETQ. The data derive from a study of neurological immune-mediated disorders. Time point noted: longitudinal time-point 3. TCRdb re-called the 5' RACE reads through MiXCR, storing one row per CDR3 protein. Of roughly 100,000 distinct CDR3 sequences in the sample, approximately 11% were seen once. The sequenced sample was PBMCs. This TCR derives from a female donor with HTLV-1-associated myelopathy (HAM/TSP). The rearrangement joins TRBV5-1 to TRBJ2-3, with 14 positions matching TRBD2. CDR3 sequence: CASSLGLAGATDTQYF. The CDR3 coding sequence is TGCGCCAGCAGCCTGGGACTAGCGGGGGCTACAGATACGCAGTATTTT.